The 27 T cell receptor beta chains below were found in one sample sequenced in a study of OX40 agonist ivuxolimab in advanced cancers. Repertoires were generated with immunoSEQ multiplex PCR, while TCRdb's copy carries only in-frame clones and drops some. This sample yields tens of thousands of clones, of which roughly 86% are seen a single time; around 2.4% belongs to the top ten. The specimen comprised CD4+ or CD8+ T cells sorted from blood, sampled in a trial of the OX40 agonist ivuxolimab. All receptors derive from an adult with an advanced solid tumor such as melanoma, head and neck, liver or kidney cancer.

The rearrangement links TRBV7-9 to TRBJ2-3; 7 bases fit TRBD2. The junction had 5 bases not matched to a gene; V was cut back by 8 bases and J by 0 bases. This CDR3 spans 14 amino acids. Germline CDR1 is SEHNR and CDR2 is FQNEAQ (reference sequence). Here the CDR3 reads CASQRGVSTDTQYF. CDR3 in DNA: TGTGCCAGCCAACGGGGGGTAAGCACAGATACGCAGTATTTT.

This clone was seen more than once but under ten times. This chain uses TRBV9 with TRBJ1-5, with 9 bases lining up with TRBD1. CDR1 and CDR2 (germline): SGDLS, YYNGEE. Trimming cost V 0 bases and J 5 bases; bases outside gene matches: 0. This CDR3 comprises 14 residues. This CDR3 is CASSVGTGDQPQHF. The CDR3 coding sequence is TGTGCCAGCAGCGTAGGGACAGGGGATCAGCCCCAGCATTTT.

The rearrangement links TRBV7-6 to TRBJ1-1; 9 positions match TRBD1. CDR1 is SGHVS and CDR2 is FNYEAQ in the germline V gene. The CDR3 has 13 amino acids. Trimming took 3 bases from V and 7 from J; bases not matched to a gene: 3. CDR3 bases: TGTGCCAGCAGCTTCCGACAGGGGGGTGAAGCTTTCTTT. Amino acid sequence: CASSFRQGGEAFF.

By proportion, this clone is medium-sized. The rearrangement joins TRBV4-1 to TRBJ2-7; 10 bases fit TRBD1. The germline V gene has CDR1 MGHRA and CDR2 YSYEKL. Losses at the gene ends were 6 bases for V and 7 bases for J; bases not matched to a gene: 9. The CDR3 loop spans 14 amino acids. The CDR3 protein is CASSQTGGAWEQYF. CDR3 coding DNA: TGCGCCAGCAGTCAGACAGGGGGCGCGTGGGAGCAGTACTTC.

The rearrangement links TRBV11-2 to TRBJ2-2, with D unresolved. The CDR3 spans 16 residues. With 4 bases removed from V and 4 bases from J, the gap between germline ends came to 16 bases. Germline V gene sequence: CDR1 SGHAT, CDR2 FQNNGV. The CDR3 DNA follows: TGTGCCAGCAGCTCCCTACAGTGGGATCCCACCGGGGAGCTGTTTTTT. Amino acid sequence: CASSSLQWDPTGELFF.

The chain employs TRBV6-4 and TRBJ2-5, with 8 bases lining up with TRBD1. The DNA matches TRBJ2-7 better at its end, which makes the J call doubtful. Looked up from germline, CDR1 is MRHNA and CDR2 is SNTAGT. CDR3 size: 15 residues. The CDR3: CASSVLGQGLYEQYF. CDR3 bases: TGTGCCAGCAGTGTGTTAGGACAGGGATTATACGAGCAGTACTTC.

This clone was seen a few times. The genes are TRBV6-1 and TRBJ2-2, with 12 nucleotides matching TRBD2. The CDR3 spans 15 residues. Germline CDR1 is MNHNS and CDR2 is SASEGT. Trimming cost V 8 bases and J 3 bases; bases outside gene matches: 4. The CDR3, as DNA: TGTGCCAGCGGGGGACTAGCGGGCTACACCGGGGAGCTGTTTTTT. Amino acids: CASGGLAGYTGELFF.

This clone showed up just once. This chain links TRBV28 with TRBJ1-5; tentatively, D is TRBD1 (5 bases). Trimming took off 4 bases at V and 9 bases at J, with 16 bases between the two ends. Germline CDR1 and CDR2: MDHEN and SYDVKM. This CDR3 is built from 14 residues. The CDR3 is CASSSGTVIRPQHF. CDR3 DNA sequence: TGTGCCAGCAGTTCGGGGACGGTGATCAGGCCCCAGCATTTT. Complete variable domain (other parts from reference TRBV28 and TRBJ1-5): DVKVTQSSRYLVKRTGEKVFLECVQDMDHENMFWYRQDPGLGLRLIYFSYDVKMKEKGDIPEGYSVSREKKERFSLILESASTNQTSMYLCASSSGTVIRPQHFGDGTRLSIL.

The V call is TRBV7-6, the J call TRBJ1-6; D uncertain. CDR3 length equals 14 residues. Per the germline V gene, CDR1 is SGHVS and CDR2 is FNYEAQ. The V end lost 4 bases, the J end lost 7 bases, and 11 bases lay between the germline ends. The DNA of the CDR3 is TGTGCCAGCAGCTACGGTATTACCAATTCACCCCTCCACTTT. Encoded protein: CASSYGITNSPLHF.

V and J are TRBV2 and TRBJ1-5, with 10 bases lining up with TRBD1. Germline trimming cut 5 bases from V and 6 bases from J; bases unmatched to any gene: 4. Germline V lookup: CDR1 SNHLY, CDR2 FYNNEI. The CDR3 length is 14 residues. The CDR3 coding sequence is TGTGCCAGCAGTCCCGGGACAGGGGTTCAGCCCCAGCATTTT. It codes for CASSPGTGVQPQHF.

The chain employs TRBV11-2 and TRBJ1-3; D not resolved. Germline CDR1 SGHAT, CDR2 FQNNGV. V was shortened by 1 base and J by 0 bases, with 10 bases between the two germline ends. CDR3 length: 16 residues. The CDR3 loop reads CASSLAIGFSGNTIYF. In DNA, the CDR3 is TGTGCCAGCAGCTTAGCTATAGGGTTCTCTGGAAACACCATATATTTT.

This rearrangement joins TRBV5-1 to TRBJ1-2, with D possibly being TRBD1 (6 bases). There are 14 residues in the CDR3. CDR1 is SGHRS and CDR2 is YFSETQ in the germline V gene. Trimming stripped 2 bases from V and 3 bases from J, with 11 bases between. CDR3 sequence: CASSLQGTDYGYTF. The CDR3 coding sequence is TGCGCCAGCAGCTTACAGGGTACGGACTATGGCTACACCTTC.

This clone was seen a few times. The rearrangement links TRBV5-1 to TRBJ2-5; 9 nucleotides agree with TRBD2. J was trimmed by 5 bases and V by 5 bases; bases with no gene match: 13. The CDR3 covers 16 residues. The V gene's germline CDR1 is SGHRS and CDR2 YFSETQ. The DNA of the CDR3 is TGCGCCAGCAGGCGCGGGGGGGCCGGAACCGGGGAGACCCAGTACTTC. Translating gives CASRRGGAGTGETQYF.

The CDR3 here is CASSLNSLGLPDTQYF. As DNA, the CDR3 is TGTGCCAGCAGTTTAAACTCGCTGGGGCTGCCAGATACGCAGTATTTT. V usage is TRBV27 and J usage is TRBJ2-3; D is perhaps TRBD1 (5 bases). From germline, CDR1 is MNHEY and CDR2 SMNVEV (reference sequence). The V and J ends lost 2 bases and 4 bases respectively, with 16 bases between them. The CDR3 has 16 residues.

The genes are TRBV6-1 and TRBJ1-5; no clear D gene. The ends were cut back, 6 bases at V and 0 bases at J, with 12 bases in the middle. The germline V gene has CDR1 MNHNS and CDR2 SASEGT. The CDR3 is 15 amino acids. This CDR3 is CASRGRQYSNQPQHF. DNA for the CDR3: TGTGCCAGCAGAGGCAGACAATATAGCAATCAGCCCCAGCATTTT.

The V call is TRBV4-3, the J call TRBJ2-1, with D possibly being TRBD1 or TRBD2 (5 bases each). Germline assignment: CDR1 LGHNA and CDR2 YSLEER. The CDR3 is 17 amino acids. With 0 bases removed from V and 7 bases from J, the gap between germline ends came to 19 bases. The CDR3, as DNA: TGCGCCAGCAGCCAAGATTCAGCAGGGATCGGGGTGAATGAGCAGTTCTTC. Protein: CASSQDSAGIGVNEQFF.

This clone was found once. The chain employs TRBV5-1 and TRBJ2-2, with D perhaps being TRBD1 or TRBD2 (5 bases each). The CDR3 contains 15 residues. CDR1 and CDR2 from the germline V gene are SGHRS and YFSETQ. Trimming left V 4 bases short and J 2 bases short, with 12 bases between. CDR3 bases: TGCGCCAGCAGCGCATCCGGGGCAAACACCGGGGAGCTGTTTTTT. Translated, it gives CASSASGANTGELFF.

This chain joins TRBV15 and TRBJ2-3, with TRBD2 matching over 9 bases. V trimming: 3 bases; J trimming: 1 base; junction bases outside the gene matches: 5. The CDR3 is 16 amino acids. Germline lookup yields CDR1 LNHNV and CDR2 YYDKDF (reference sequence). This CDR3 is CATSRELAGGTDTQYF. CDR3 in DNA: TGTGCCACCAGCAGGGAATTAGCGGGGGGCACAGATACGCAGTATTTT.

The chain couples TRBV11-2 to TRBJ2-5, with TRBD2 matching 7 bases. Germline trimming cut 5 bases from V and 7 bases from J; bases unmatched to any gene: 22. Per germline, CDR1 SGHAT and CDR2 FQNNGV. CDR3 length: 18 amino acids. CDR3 protein: CASSLVAQGGRERGTQYF. The CDR3 DNA is TGTGCCAGCAGCCTGGTAGCCCAGGGAGGGAGGGAGAGAGGGACCCAGTACTTC.

The gene calls are TRBV6-5 and TRBJ1-5; D is uncertain. The CDR3 runs 11 residues. The germline V gene has CDR1 MNHEY and CDR2 SVGAGI. The V and J ends lost 6 bases and 3 bases respectively, with 3 bases between them. CDR3 bases: TGTGCCAGCAGCCTCAATCAGCCCCAGCATTTT. As protein: CASSLNQPQHF.

The chain is built from TRBV7-2 and TRBJ2-3; 7 bases are a match to TRBD2. V shed 4 bases and J 4 bases; nucleotides not matched to a gene: 8. CDR1 is SGHTA and CDR2 is FQGNSA in the germline V gene. CDR3 length equals 15 residues. This chain's CDR3 is CASSSPTSVPDTQYF. CDR3 nucleotide sequence: TGTGCCAGCAGCTCCCCTACTAGCGTTCCAGATACGCAGTATTTT. Drawing the rest from reference TRBV7-2 and TRBJ2-3, the complete variable domain is GAGVSQSPSNKVTEKGKDVELRCDPISGHTALYWYRQSLGQGLEFLIYFQGNSAPDKSGLPSDRFSAERTGGSVSTLTIQRTQQEDSAVYLCASSSPTSVPDTQYFGPGTRLTVL.

The chain carries TRBV6-5 and TRBJ2-2; 8 bases are a match to TRBD2. The CDR3 runs 15 residues. Germline V CDR1 and CDR2: MNHEY, SVGAGI. The J segment lost 4 bases and the V segment lost 8 bases, leaving 9 bases of the junction unmatched. CDR3 in DNA: TGTGCCAGCTCCCGGGGGGGCGCAATCACCGGGGAGCTGTTTTTT. Its protein is CASSRGGAITGELFF.

The chain combines TRBV4-2 with TRBJ2-4, with TRBD1 as a possible D gene (6 bases). The CDR3 totals 15 residues. CDR1 LGHNA and CDR2 YNFKEQ come from the germline V gene. V was shortened by 2 bases and J by 7 bases, with 15 bases between the two germline ends. CDR3 coding DNA: TGTGCCAGCAGCCAAAGCAGGGGATTCGTGAACATTCAGTACTTC. Amino acids: CASSQSRGFVNIQYF.

The chain uses TRBV9 and TRBJ1-2, with 9 bases that match TRBD1. The trim removed 4 bases at V and 5 bases at J, leaving 6 bases unmatched. CDR3 length equals 14 residues. Germline V gene lookup returns CDR1 SGDLS and CDR2 YYNGEE. The CDR3 sequence: CASSPGGQGYGYTF. The CDR3 DNA reads as TGTGCCAGCAGCCCAGGGGGACAGGGATATGGCTACACCTTC.

V usage is TRBV6-5 and J usage is TRBJ2-7; D gene ambiguous. Germline V gene sequence: CDR1 MNHEY, CDR2 SVGAGI. The CDR3 runs to 14 residues. Trimming cost V 0 bases and J 5 bases, with 11 bases left between them. CDR3 nucleotides: TGTGCCAGCAGTTACTCGCGTACATTAAACGAGCAGTACTTC. The encoded protein is CASSYSRTLNEQYF.

The V call is TRBV18, the J call TRBJ1-1; TRBD1 is a possible D gene (5 bases). The CDR3 is 14 residues long. Germline assignment: CDR1 KGHSH and CDR2 LQKENI. Between the trimmed V and J ends, which lost 3 bases and 1 base, there was a span of 9 bases. CDR3 sequence: CASSPAGGNTEAFF. The CDR3 region has the DNA TGTGCCAGCTCACCGGCGGGGGGGAACACTGAAGCTTTCTTT.

On this clone: One junction end disagrees with the germline gene, perhaps due to a read error. The chain carries TRBV20-1 and TRBJ1-1, with D possibly being TRBD1 (5 bases). Per the germline V gene, CDR1 is DFQATT and CDR2 is SNEGSKA (reference sequence). The CDR3 runs 11 residues. Here the CDR3 DNA reads TGCAGTGCTAGAGACGGGACTACCATCCTCTTT. Its protein product is CSARDGTTILF.